This T cell receptor beta chain emerged from a study of T cell responses to AZD1222 COVID-19 vaccine. The study, taken as a whole, reports: At 160-218 and 743-854, vaccine-associated CD4 TCRs were dominant, and they spanned spike.

Here immunoSEQ multiplex PCR was the method, and the copy in TCRdb shows in-frame clones only, minus some. The profile shows approximately 110,000 clones, approximately 84% of them singletons. Notes on this clone: Its antigen remains unidentified.

The clonotype originates from an adult in good health. The starting material was peripheral blood, obtained on day 0 of AZD1222 vaccination.

CDR3 protein: CAWSPGGTGELFF. The CDR3, as DNA: TGTGCCTGGAGTCCAGGGGGCACCGGGGAGCTGTTTTTT. V gene TRBV30 combines with J gene TRBJ2-2, with TRBD1 identical over 7 bases. V gave up 2 bases and J gave up 4 bases; unmatched junction bases: 1. There are 13 residues in the CDR3. From germline, CDR1 is GTSNPN and CDR2 SVGIG (reference sequence). The full variable domain, with the rest looked up from reference TRBV30 and TRBJ2-2, is SQTIHQWPATLVQPVGSPLSLECTVEGTSNPNLYWYRQAAGRGLQLLFYSVGIGQISSEVPQNLSASRPQDRQFILSSKKLLLSDSGFYLCAWSPGGTGELFFGEGSRLTVL.